This entry lists 8 T cell receptor beta chains sequenced from one sample in a study of sequential checkpoint blockade in melanoma. Regarding treatment: randomized to nivolumab then ipilimumab (arm A) or the reverse (arm B). Assay: immunoSEQ multiplex PCR; the TCRdb copy retains only in-frame clones and omits some. The data show about 28,000 clones, approximately 80% seen once. The specimen was CD8+ T cells sorted from blood (inferred from file names), collected from a patient given nivolumab and ipilimumab in sequence. All receptors derive from a human donor with melanoma.

The chain employs TRBV6-5 and TRBJ1-2, with 9 nucleotides matching TRBD1. The germline CDR1 and CDR2 sequences are MNHEY and SVGAGI. V trimming: 0 bases; J trimming: 3 bases; junction bases outside the gene matches: 5. The CDR3 totals 16 residues. CDR3 nucleotide sequence: TGTGCCAGCAGTTACTCGAGGACAGGGGTGGACTATGGCTACACCTTC. It codes for CASSYSRTGVDYGYTF.

The V call is TRBV7-2, the J call TRBJ2-3, with a tentative D call TRBD2 (5 bases). The CDR3 has 17 amino acids. V was shortened by 5 bases and J by 2 bases, with 20 bases between the two germline ends. The germline V gene encodes CDR1 SGHTA and CDR2 FQGNSA. CDR3 coding DNA: TGTGCCAGCAGCCTCCGAGCACTAGTCATGAACACAGATACGCAGTATTTT. Its protein product is CASSLRALVMNTDTQYF.

In its sample, this clone was seen a few times. The rearrangement links TRBV7-9 to TRBJ2-7; a weak D match, TRBD2 (5 bases). CDR3 size: 16 residues. Trimming stripped 5 bases from V and 3 bases from J, with 20 bases between. CDR1 is SEHNR, CDR2 FQNEAQ, per germline (reference sequence). The CDR3 spells CASSQDEGQIDYEQYF. CDR3 coding DNA: TGTGCCAGCAGCCAAGATGAGGGCCAGATCGACTACGAGCAGTACTTC.

The J gene is TRBJ2-2, the V gene TRBV4-1; no reliable D call. The CDR3 runs 15 residues. The V gene's germline CDR1 is MGHRA and CDR2 YSYEKL. V lost 0 bases and J lost 1, with 6 bases in between. The CDR3 spells CASSQDRLNTGELFF. CDR3 DNA sequence: TGCGCCAGCAGCCAAGACAGGTTGAACACCGGGGAGCTGTTTTTT.

The rearrangement uses TRBV29-1 and TRBJ2-7, with 8 bases fitting TRBD1. V was pared by 5 bases and J by 4 bases, with 7 bases of the junction left unmatched. Germline V CDR1 and CDR2: SQVTM, ANQGSEA. The CDR3 loop spans 13 amino acids. CDR3 coding DNA: TGCAGCGTTTCAGGGGGCGTAGGATACGAGCAGTACTTC. Translated: CSVSGGVGYEQYF.

The genes are TRBV27 and TRBJ1-1; 12 positions agree with TRBD1. The CDR3 totals 16 residues. V lost 0 bases, J lost 8 bases, and 7 bases stayed unmatched. Germline CDR1 and CDR2: MNHEY and SMNVEV (reference sequence). In DNA form, the CDR3 reads TGTGCCAGCAGTTTATCTGGGGACAGGGGGCATCGCGAAGCTTTCTTT. Residues: CASSLSGDRGHREAFF.

This chain uses TRBV6-1 with TRBJ1-5; D might be TRBD1 (5 bases). Per germline, CDR1 MNHNS and CDR2 SASEGT. This CDR3 is 14 amino acids long. Trimming left V 8 bases short and J 3 bases short, with 14 bases between. In DNA, the CDR3 is TGTGCCAGCCAACGGGGGGACTTCAATCAGCCCCAGCATTTT. Translation: CASQRGDFNQPQHF.

The rearrangement uses TRBV27 and TRBJ1-5; D unresolved. The V end lost 5 bases, the J end lost 4 bases, and 15 bases lay between the germline ends. The germline V gene has CDR1 MNHEY and CDR2 SMNVEV (reference sequence). This CDR3 contains 15 residues. The CDR3 sequence: CASSPSDGGNQPQHF. The CDR3 region has the DNA TGTGCCAGCAGTCCCTCGGACGGAGGAAATCAGCCCCAGCATTTT.